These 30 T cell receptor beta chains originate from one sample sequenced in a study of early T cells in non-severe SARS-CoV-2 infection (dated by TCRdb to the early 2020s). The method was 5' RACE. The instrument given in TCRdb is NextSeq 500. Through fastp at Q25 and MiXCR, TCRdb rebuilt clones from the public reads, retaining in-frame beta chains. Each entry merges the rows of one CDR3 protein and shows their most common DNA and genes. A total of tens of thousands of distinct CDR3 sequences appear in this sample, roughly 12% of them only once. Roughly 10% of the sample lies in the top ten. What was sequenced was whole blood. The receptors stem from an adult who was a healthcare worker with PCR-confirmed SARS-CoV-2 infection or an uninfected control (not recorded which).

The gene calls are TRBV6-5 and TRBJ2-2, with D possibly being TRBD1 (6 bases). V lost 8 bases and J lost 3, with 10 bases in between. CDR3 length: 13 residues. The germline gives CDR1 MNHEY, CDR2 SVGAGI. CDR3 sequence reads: CASHEGDTGELFF. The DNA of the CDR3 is TGTGCCAGCCATGAGGGGGACACCGGGGAGCTGTTTTTT.

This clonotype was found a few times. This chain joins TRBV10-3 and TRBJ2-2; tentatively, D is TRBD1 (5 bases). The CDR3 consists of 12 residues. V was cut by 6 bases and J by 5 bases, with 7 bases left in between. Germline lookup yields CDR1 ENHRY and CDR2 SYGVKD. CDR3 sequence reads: CAISQGTGELFF. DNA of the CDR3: TGTGCCATCAGCCAGGGTACCGGGGAGCTGTTTTTT.

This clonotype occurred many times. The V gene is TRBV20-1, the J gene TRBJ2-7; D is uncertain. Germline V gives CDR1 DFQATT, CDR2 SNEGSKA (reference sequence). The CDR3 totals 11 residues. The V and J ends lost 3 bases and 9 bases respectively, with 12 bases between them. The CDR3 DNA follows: TGCAGTGCTAGTCCTACGACGGGGCAGTACTTC. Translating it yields CSASPTTGQYF.

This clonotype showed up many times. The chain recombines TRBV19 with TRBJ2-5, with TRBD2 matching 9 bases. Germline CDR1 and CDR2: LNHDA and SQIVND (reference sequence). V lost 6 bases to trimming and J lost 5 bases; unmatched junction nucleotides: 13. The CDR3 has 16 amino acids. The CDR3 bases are TGTGCCAGTAGCCGGGTAGCGGGGGTCGGGATGGAGACCCAGTACTTC. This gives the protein CASSRVAGVGMETQYF.

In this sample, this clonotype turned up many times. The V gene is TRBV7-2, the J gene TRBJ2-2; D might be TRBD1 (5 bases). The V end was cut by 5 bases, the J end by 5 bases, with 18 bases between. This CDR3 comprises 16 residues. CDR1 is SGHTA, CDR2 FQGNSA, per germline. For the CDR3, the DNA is TGTGCCAGCAGCCCGCCAGGGATAGTAGGTACCGGGGAGCTGTTTTTT. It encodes CASSPPGIVGTGELFF.

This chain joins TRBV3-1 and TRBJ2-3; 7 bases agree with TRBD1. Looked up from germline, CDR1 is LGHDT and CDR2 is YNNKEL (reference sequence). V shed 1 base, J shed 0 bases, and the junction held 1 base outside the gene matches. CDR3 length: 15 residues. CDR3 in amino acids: CASSQGTGSTDTQYF. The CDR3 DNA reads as TGTGCCAGCAGCCAAGGGACAGGAAGCACAGATACGCAGTATTTT.

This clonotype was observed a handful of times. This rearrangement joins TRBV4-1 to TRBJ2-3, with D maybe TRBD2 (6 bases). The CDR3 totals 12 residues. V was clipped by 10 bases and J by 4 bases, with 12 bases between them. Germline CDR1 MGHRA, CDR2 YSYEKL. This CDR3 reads CATGGDSDTQYF. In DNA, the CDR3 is TGCGCCACCGGCGGGGACTCAGATACGCAGTATTTT.

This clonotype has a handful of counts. The chain's CDR3 is CASKEGAGVGTDTQYF. In DNA form, the CDR3 reads TGTGCCAGCAAAGAAGGAGCGGGAGTTGGCACAGATACGCAGTATTTT. The rearrangement links TRBV2 to TRBJ2-3, with TRBD2 identical over 8 bases. V gave up 7 bases and J gave up 1 base; unmatched junction bases: 10. The CDR3 sequence is 16 residues long. Germline assignment: CDR1 SNHLY and CDR2 FYNNEI.

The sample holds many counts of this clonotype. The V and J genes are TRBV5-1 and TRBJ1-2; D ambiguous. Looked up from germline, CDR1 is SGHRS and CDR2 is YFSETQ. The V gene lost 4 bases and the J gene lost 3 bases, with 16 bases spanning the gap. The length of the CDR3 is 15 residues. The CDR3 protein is CASSIFKESDYGYTF. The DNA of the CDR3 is TGCGCCAGCAGCATCTTTAAGGAGTCGGACTATGGCTACACCTTC.

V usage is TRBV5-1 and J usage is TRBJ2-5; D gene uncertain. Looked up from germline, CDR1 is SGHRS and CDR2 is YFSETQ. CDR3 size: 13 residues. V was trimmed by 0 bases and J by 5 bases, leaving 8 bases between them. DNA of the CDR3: TGCGCCAGCAGCTTGGAATTCAGGGAGACCCAGTACTTC. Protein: CASSLEFRETQYF.

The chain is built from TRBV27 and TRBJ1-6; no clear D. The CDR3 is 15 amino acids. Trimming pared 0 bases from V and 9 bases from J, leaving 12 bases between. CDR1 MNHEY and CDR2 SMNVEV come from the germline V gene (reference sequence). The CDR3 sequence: CASSLSSAGSSPLHF. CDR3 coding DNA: TGTGCCAGCAGTTTATCAAGCGCTGGGAGTTCACCCCTCCACTTT.

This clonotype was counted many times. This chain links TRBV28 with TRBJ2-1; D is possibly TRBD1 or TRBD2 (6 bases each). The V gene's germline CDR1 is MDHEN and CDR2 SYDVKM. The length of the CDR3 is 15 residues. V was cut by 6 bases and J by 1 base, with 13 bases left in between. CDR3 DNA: TGTGCCAGCAGGTCCGGAGGGGGATCCTACAATGAGCAGTTCTTC. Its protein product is CASRSGGGSYNEQFF. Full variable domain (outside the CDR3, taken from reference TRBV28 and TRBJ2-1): DVKVTQSSRYLVKRTGEKVFLECVQDMDHENMFWYRQDPGLGLRLIYFSYDVKMKEKGDIPEGYSVSREKKERFSLILESASTNQTSMYLCASRSGGGSYNEQFFGPGTRLTVL.

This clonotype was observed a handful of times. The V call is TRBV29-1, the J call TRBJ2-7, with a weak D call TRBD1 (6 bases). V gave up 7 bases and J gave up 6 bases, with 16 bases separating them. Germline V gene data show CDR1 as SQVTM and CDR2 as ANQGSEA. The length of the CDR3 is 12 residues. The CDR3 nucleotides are TGCAGCGGGGGATTCCCAGGGGCCGAGCAGTACTTC. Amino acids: CSGGFPGAEQYF.

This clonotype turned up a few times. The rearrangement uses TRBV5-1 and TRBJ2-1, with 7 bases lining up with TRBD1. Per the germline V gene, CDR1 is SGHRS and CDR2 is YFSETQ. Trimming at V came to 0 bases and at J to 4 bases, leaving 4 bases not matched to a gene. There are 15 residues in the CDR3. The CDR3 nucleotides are TGCGCCAGCAGCTTGGAGCAGGGGGTTTACAATGAGCAGTTCTTC. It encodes CASSLEQGVYNEQFF.

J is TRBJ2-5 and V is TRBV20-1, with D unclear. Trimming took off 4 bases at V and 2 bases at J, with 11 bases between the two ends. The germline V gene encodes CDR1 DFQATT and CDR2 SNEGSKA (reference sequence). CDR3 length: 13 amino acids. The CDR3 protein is CSAIVSNQETQYF. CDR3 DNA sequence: TGCAGTGCTATAGTCTCAAATCAAGAGACCCAGTACTTC.

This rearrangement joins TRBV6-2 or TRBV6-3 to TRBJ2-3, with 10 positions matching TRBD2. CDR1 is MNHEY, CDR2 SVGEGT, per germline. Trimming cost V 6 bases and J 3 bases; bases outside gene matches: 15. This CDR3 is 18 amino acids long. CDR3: CASRKTAGGPVFTDTQYF. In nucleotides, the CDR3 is TGTGCCAGCAGAAAAACAGCGGGGGGGCCAGTATTTACAGATACGCAGTATTTT.

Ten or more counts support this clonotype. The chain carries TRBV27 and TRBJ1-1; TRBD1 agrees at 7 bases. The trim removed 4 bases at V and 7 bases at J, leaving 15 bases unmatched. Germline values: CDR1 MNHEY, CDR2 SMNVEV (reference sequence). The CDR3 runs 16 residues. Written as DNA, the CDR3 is TGTGCCAGCAGTTCGTTGAACAGGGGCTCATCCCGTGAAGCTTTCTTT. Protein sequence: CASSSLNRGSSREAFF.

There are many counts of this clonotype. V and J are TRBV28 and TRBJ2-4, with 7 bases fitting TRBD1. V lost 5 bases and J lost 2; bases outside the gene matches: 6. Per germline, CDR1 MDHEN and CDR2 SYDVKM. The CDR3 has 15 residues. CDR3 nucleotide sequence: TGTGCCAGCAGTGATACAGGGGCGACCAAAAACATTCAGTACTTC. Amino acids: CASSDTGATKNIQYF.

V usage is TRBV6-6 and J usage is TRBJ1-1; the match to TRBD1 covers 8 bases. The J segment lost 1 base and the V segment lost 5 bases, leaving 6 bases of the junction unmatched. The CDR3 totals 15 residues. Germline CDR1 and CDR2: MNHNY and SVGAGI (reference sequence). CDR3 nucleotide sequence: TGTGCCAGCAGTCGGGGAGGGACAGGGAACACTGAAGCTTTCTTT. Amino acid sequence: CASSRGGTGNTEAFF.

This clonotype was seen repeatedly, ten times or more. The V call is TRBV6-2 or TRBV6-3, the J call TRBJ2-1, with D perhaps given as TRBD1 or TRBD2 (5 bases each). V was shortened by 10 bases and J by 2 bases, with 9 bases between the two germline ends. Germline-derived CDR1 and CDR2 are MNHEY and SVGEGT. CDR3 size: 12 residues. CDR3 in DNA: TGTGCCACCTCGGGACCCTACAATGAGCAGTTCTTC. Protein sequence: CATSGPYNEQFF.

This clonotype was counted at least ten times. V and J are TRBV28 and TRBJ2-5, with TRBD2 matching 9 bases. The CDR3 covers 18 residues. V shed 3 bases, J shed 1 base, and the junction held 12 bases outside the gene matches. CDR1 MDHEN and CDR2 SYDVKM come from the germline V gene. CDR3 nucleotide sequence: TGTGCCAGCAGTTTTGGTACCCCGGGACTAGCATCCCAAGAGACCCAGTACTTC. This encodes CASSFGTPGLASQETQYF.

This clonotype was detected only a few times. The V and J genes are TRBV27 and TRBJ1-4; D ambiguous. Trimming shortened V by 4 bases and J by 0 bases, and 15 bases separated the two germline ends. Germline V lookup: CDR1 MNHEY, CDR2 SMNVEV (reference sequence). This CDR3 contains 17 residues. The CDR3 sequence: CASSSQPLPSTNEKLFF. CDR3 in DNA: TGTGCCAGCAGTTCCCAACCTTTACCGTCAACTAATGAAAAACTGTTTTTT.

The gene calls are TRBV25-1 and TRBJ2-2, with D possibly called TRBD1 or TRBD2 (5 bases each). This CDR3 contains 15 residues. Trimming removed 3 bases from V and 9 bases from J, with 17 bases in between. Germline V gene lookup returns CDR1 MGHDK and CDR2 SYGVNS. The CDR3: CASSDNLGRGRELFF. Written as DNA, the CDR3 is TGTGCCAGCAGTGACAATCTCGGACGGGGCCGGGAGCTGTTTTTT.

This CDR3 reads CASSFHGGEQFF. The DNA for the CDR3 is TGTGCCAGCAGCTTCCACGGGGGGGAGCAGTTCTTC. This chain joins TRBV7-3 and TRBJ2-1; 7 bases align to TRBD2. The germline V gene encodes CDR1 SGHTA and CDR2 FQGTGA. After removal of 3 bases from V and 10 bases from J, the junction contained 3 bases not matched to a gene. The CDR3 runs to 12 residues.

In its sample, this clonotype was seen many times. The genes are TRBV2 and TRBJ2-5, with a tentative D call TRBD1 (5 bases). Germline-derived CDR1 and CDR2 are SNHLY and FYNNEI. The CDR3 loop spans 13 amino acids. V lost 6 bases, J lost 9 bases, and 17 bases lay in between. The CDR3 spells CASRDGQMGPQYF. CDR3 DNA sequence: TGTGCCAGCAGGGACGGTCAAATGGGGCCCCAGTACTTC.

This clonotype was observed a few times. The CDR3 protein is CASSYGATEQYF. The CDR3 DNA reads TGTGCCAGCAGTTACGGGGCCACCGAGCAGTACTTC. V and J are TRBV6-6 and TRBJ2-7; D might be TRBD1 (5 bases). The CDR3 has 12 residues. V lost 2 bases to trimming and J lost 6 bases, with 8 bases between them. CDR1 and CDR2 from the germline V gene are MNHNY and SVGAGI (reference sequence).

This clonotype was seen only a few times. The CDR3 is CSVEALTGAGEAFF. CDR3 nucleotide sequence: TGCAGCGTTGAAGCCCTGACAGGGGCAGGTGAAGCTTTCTTT. This chain uses TRBV29-1 with TRBJ1-1, with 8 bases lining up with TRBD1. Germline values: CDR1 SQVTM, CDR2 ANQGSEA. The CDR3 totals 14 residues. V lost 1 base and J lost 7; bases outside the gene matches: 8. Using reference TRBV29-1 and TRBJ1-1 for the parts outside the CDR3, the full variable domain is SAVISQKPSRDICQRGTSLTIQCQVDSQVTMMFWYRQQPGQSLTLIATANQGSEATYESGFVIDKFPISRPNLTFSTLTVSNMSPEDSSIYLCSVEALTGAGEAFFGQGTRLTVV.

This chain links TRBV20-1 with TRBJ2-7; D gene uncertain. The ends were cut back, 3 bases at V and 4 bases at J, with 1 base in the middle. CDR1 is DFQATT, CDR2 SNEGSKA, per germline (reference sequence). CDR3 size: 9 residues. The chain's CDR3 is CSASYEQYF. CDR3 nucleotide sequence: TGCAGTGCTAGTTACGAGCAGTACTTC.

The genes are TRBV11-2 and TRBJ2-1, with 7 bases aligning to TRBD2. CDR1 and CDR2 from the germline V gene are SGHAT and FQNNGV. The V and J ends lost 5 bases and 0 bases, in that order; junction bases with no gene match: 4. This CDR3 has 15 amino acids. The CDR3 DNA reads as TGTGCCAGCAGCAAACTAGCGAGCTCCTACAATGAGCAGTTCTTC. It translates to CASSKLASSYNEQFF.

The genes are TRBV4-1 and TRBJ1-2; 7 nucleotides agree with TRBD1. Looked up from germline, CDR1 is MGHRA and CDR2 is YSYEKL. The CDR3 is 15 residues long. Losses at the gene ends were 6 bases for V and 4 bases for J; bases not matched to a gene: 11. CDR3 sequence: CASSNTGTASYGYTF. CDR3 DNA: TGCGCCAGCAGTAATACCGGGACAGCCAGCTATGGCTACACCTTC.